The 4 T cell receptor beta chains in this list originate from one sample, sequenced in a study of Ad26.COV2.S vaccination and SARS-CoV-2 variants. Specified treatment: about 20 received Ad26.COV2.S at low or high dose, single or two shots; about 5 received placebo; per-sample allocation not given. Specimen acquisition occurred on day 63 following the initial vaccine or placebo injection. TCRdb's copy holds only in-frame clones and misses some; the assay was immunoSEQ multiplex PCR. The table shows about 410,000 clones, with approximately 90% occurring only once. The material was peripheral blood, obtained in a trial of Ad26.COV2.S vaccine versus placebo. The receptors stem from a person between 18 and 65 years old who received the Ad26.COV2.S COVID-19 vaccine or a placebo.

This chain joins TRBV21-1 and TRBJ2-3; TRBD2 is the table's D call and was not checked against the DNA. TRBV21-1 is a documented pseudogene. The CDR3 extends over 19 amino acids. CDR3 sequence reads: CASSKMRSGAGGRTDTQYF. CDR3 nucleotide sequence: TGTGCCAGCAGCAAAATGAGGTCGGGTGCGGGAGGCCGCACAGATACGCAGTATTTT.

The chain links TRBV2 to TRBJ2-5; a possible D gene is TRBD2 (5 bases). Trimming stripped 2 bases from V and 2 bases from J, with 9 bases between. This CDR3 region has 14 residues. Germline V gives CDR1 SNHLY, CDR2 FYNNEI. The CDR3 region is CASSEFTSQETQYF. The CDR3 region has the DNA TGTGCCAGCAGTGAATTTACTAGTCAAGAGACCCAGTACTTC. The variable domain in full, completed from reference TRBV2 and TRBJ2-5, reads EPEVTQTPSHQVTQMGQEVILRCVPISNHLYFYWYRQILGQKVEFLVSFYNNEISEKSEIFDDQFSVERPDGSNFTLKIRSTKLEDSAMYFCASSEFTSQETQYFGPGTRLLVL.

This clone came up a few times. The CDR3 protein is CASSSGNTGELFF. DNA of the CDR3: TGTGCCAGCAGCTCGGGCAACACCGGGGAGCTGTTTTTT. The chain employs TRBV11-3 and TRBJ2-2; D is ambiguous. The CDR3 covers 13 residues. The V end was cut by 4 bases, the J end by 2 bases, with 5 bases between. Germline CDR1 and CDR2: SGHNT and YENEEA.

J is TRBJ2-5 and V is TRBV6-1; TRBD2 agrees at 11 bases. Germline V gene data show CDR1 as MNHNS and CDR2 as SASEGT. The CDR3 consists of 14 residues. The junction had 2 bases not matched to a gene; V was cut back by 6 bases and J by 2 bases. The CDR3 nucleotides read TGTGCCAGCAGCGGGACTAGCGGACAAGAGACCCAGTACTTC. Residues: CASSGTSGQETQYF.